This T cell receptor beta chain was recorded in a study of CD8+ T cells in alopecia areata. The germline V and J ends were trimmed by 5 bases and 2 bases, with 10 bases remaining between them. Germline CDR1 MDHEN, CDR2 SYDVKM. This CDR3 has 13 residues. Extraction and reverse transcription of RNA yielded cDNA as the sequencing template. Here immunoSEQ multiplex PCR was the method, and the copy in TCRdb shows in-frame clones only, minus some. Altogether 70,000 to 95,000 clones are present, about 53% being singletons, with the ten largest covering approximately 5.4%. What was sequenced was NKG2D-high CD8+ T cells sorted from blood. The receptor was isolated from a human donor with alopecia areata. The chain has TRBV28 and TRBJ2-7; D may be TRBD2 (6 bases). CDR3 in amino acids: CASSPDYAYEQYF. In DNA, the CDR3 is TGTGCCAGCAGTCCGGACTATGCCTACGAGCAGTACTTC.